This entry lists 2 T cell receptor beta chains sequenced from one sample in a study of T cells in Graves' hyperthyroidism and ophthalmopathy. The TCR beta CDR3 regions underwent amplification using RNA transcripts as the source. The study used the HTBI primer set for a first-round RT-PCR of the TCR CDR3. TCRdb passed the multiplex PCR reads through MiXCR, listing each CDR3 protein once. The sample has 220,000 or so distinct CDR3 sequences, about 17% seen once. The source material was blood. The receptors were gathered from a young woman with Graves' ophthalmopathy.

This clonotype has ten or more counts. The chain employs TRBV30 and TRBJ1-1; the D is unclear. From germline, CDR1 is GTSNPN and CDR2 SVGIG (reference sequence). Trimming removed 2 bases from V and 3 bases from J, with 16 bases in between. The CDR3 has 15 residues. Here the CDR3 reads CAWSTLGVGYTEAFF. The CDR3 DNA reads TGTGCCTGGAGTACGCTGGGTGTGGGGTACACTGAAGCTTTCTTT.

Comment on this clonotype: This may be a read error, as it is one base from a much larger clone. This chain joins TRBV19 and TRBJ2-2; 16 bases map to TRBD2. The germline V gene has CDR1 LNHDA and CDR2 SQIVND (reference sequence). This CDR3 has 18 residues. CDR3 residues: CAGSMRGLAGGPTGELFF. For the CDR3, the DNA is TGTGCCGGTAGTATGCGGGGACTAGCGGGAGGGCCCACCGGGGAGCTGTTTTTT.